This TCR beta chain was captured in a study of blood T cells in healthy people across ages. The ends lost 3 bases at V and 11 bases at J; junction bases unmatched: 11. This CDR3 is built from 15 residues. Germline CDR1 is MNHEY and CDR2 is SMNVEV (reference sequence). Combining a sample-barcoded 5' primer with a J-beta primer mix, a second PCR ran for roughly 7 to 12 cycles. TCRdb recomputed calls from the 5' RACE reads with MiXCR, one row per CDR3 protein. This sample has 1.5 million to 2 million distinct CDR3 sequences; roughly 27% occur once, and the top ten carry around 7.7%. With regard to this clonotype: This may come from a read error, since a much larger clone is one base off.

Drawn from each donor were approximately 9.2 milliliters of peripheral blood. Specimen: blood. The rearrangement uses TRBV27 and TRBJ2-5; 11 bases fit TRBD2. This TCR derives from a young woman in good health. The CDR3: CASSFLAGGPHGQYF. The CDR3 DNA follows: TGTGCCAGCAGTTTCCTAGCGGGGGGCCCTCACGGGCAGTACTTC.